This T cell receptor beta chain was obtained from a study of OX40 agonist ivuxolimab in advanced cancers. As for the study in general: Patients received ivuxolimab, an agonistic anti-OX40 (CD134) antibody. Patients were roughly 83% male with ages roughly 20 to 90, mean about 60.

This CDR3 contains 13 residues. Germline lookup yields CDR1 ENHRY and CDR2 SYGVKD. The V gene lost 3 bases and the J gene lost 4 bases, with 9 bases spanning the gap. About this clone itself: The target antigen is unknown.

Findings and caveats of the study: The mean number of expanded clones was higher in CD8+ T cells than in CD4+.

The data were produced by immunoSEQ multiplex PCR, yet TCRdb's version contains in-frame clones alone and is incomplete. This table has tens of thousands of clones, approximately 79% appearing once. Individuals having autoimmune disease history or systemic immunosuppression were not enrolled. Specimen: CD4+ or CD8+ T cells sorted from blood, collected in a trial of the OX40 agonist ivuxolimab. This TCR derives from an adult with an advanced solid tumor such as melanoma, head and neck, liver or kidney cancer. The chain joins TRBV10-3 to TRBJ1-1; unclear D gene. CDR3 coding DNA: TGTGCCATCAGTGACGGGGTAGGCACTGAAGCTTTCTTT. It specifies CAISDGVGTEAFF.